The present T cell receptor beta chain was sequenced within a study of blood T cell repertoires in COVID-19. Whole-study context: Whether acute or convalescent, the COVID-19 samples came from the United States, Italy and Spain.

The method was immunoSEQ multiplex PCR; TCRdb's version includes in-frame clones alone and lacks a portion of them. The sample yields roughly 140,000 clones, 80% to 90% seen once. The CDR3 length is 15 residues. The V and J ends lost 1 base and 0 bases respectively, with 9 bases between them. Germline V gives CDR1 SGHNT, CDR2 YYREEE (reference sequence). This clone was found once. The specimen was peripheral blood. The chain has TRBV5-4 and TRBJ2-3; D may be TRBD1 (6 bases). This clonotype originated in a man aged 65 to 79 with acute or convalescent COVID-19. The CDR3 spells CASSLPGASTDTQYF. The CDR3 region has the DNA TGTGCCAGCAGCTTGCCAGGGGCAAGCACAGATACGCAGTATTTT.